This paragraph reports one T cell receptor beta chain. The target antigen is unknown. Sequencing involved patients with CD8+CD57+ cell expansion previously shown by flow cytometry. Patient blood was sampled before any therapy had been received. This entry comes from a study of CD8+CD57+ T cells in acquired aplastic anemia. Study context: Each DNA sample taken from sorted CD4+ and CD8+ cells came to 2.5 to 4 ug on average. Notes on the study in general: Patients and controls shared nearly 30 CD8+ CDR3 sequences, which appeared highly expressed in patients and within their immunodominant clones.

It was genomic DNA that served as the template for profiling TCR beta VDJ and CDR3. TCRdb re-called the reads through MiXCR, storing one row per CDR3 protein. The sample has about 98,000 distinct CDR3 sequences; about 67% are singletons. This sequence originates from a human donor with aplastic anemia. What was sequenced was sorted CD4+, CD8+, or CD8+CD57+ T cells (not recorded which) from PBMCs.

Here the CDR3 DNA reads TGTGCCAGCAGATTAGCGGGGTACACAGATACGCAGTATTTT. Protein: CASRLAGYTDTQYF. The gene calls are TRBV25-1 and TRBJ2-3; 8 nucleotides line up with TRBD2. Germline CDR1 MGHDK, CDR2 SYGVNS. J gave up 2 bases and V 6 bases, and 4 bases lay outside the gene matches. The CDR3 runs 14 residues.